This TCR beta chain was recorded in a study of T cell responses to AZD1222 COVID-19 vaccine. Trimming pared 4 bases from V and 8 bases from J, leaving 13 bases between. The length of the CDR3 is 13 residues. Germline V lookup: CDR1 SGHRS, CDR2 YFSETQ. The table lists this clone with a count of one. No antigen is known for it. The data were produced by immunoSEQ multiplex PCR, yet TCRdb's version contains in-frame clones alone and is incomplete. The table has roughly 120,000 clones, 75% to 90% seen once; the top ten hold roughly 4%. Study observations and caveats: Reportedly, nearly half the spike-specific TCRs target unmutated variant regions. Just a handful of AZD1222 recipients were seropositive at baseline. When two AZD1222 doses had been given, Spike-specific TCR breadth and depth rose.

This receptor was obtained from an adult who received the AZD1222 COVID-19 vaccine. The sequenced sample was peripheral blood, obtained 28 days after the second AZD1222 dose. The chain links TRBV5-1 to TRBJ2-1, with D unresolved. CDR3 sequence (DNA): TGCGCCAGCAGCGACGGCGGTGCGTATGAGCAGTTCTTC. It codes for CASSDGGAYEQFF.